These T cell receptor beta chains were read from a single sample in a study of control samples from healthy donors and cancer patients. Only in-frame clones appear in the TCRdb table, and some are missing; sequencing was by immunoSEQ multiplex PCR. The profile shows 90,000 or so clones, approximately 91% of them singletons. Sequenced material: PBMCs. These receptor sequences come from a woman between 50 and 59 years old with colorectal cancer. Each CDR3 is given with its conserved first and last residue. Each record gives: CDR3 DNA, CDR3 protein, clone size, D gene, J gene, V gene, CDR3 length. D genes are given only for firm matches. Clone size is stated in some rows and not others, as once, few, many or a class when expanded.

cdr3_nt: TGTGCCAGTAGTGTCACGGCCTACACAGATACGCAGTATTTT; cdr3_aa: CASSVTAYTDTQYF; clone_size: .; d_call: .; j_call: TRBJ2-3; v_call: TRBV19; cdr3_length: 14
cdr3_nt: TGTGCCAGCAGCTTGGGAGGGGGCATCAACTATGGCTACACCTTC; cdr3_aa: CASSLGGGINYGYTF; clone_size: once; d_call: TRBD1; j_call: TRBJ1-2; v_call: TRBV5-4; cdr3_length: 15
cdr3_nt: TGTGCCTGGAGAAACGAGTGGGGGCAAGGGTTAGCAACTAATGAAAAACTGTTTTTT; cdr3_aa: CAWRNEWGQGLATNEKLFF; clone_size: .; d_call: .; j_call: TRBJ1-4; v_call: TRBV30; cdr3_length: 19
cdr3_nt: TGTGCCAGCAGTCCCGAGGGCGGTTTTCTCTTTGCTCAGCCCCAGCATTTT; cdr3_aa: CASSPEGGFLFAQPQHF; clone_size: few; d_call: .; j_call: TRBJ1-5; v_call: TRBV27; cdr3_length: 17
cdr3_nt: TGTGCCAGCGGACAGGGGAGTCAGCCCCAGCATTTT; cdr3_aa: CASGQGSQPQHF; clone_size: .; d_call: TRBD1; j_call: TRBJ1-5; v_call: TRBV28; cdr3_length: 12
cdr3_nt: TGTGCCAGCAGTTACGACTCGGGGGTCGGGGAGCTGTTTTTT; cdr3_aa: CASSYDSGVGELFF; clone_size: .; d_call: .; j_call: TRBJ2-2; v_call: TRBV6-5; cdr3_length: 14
cdr3_nt: TGTGCCAGCAGCCGCGAGCGTGGATCCGGTGAGCAGTTCTTC; cdr3_aa: CASSRERGSGEQFF; clone_size: .; d_call: .; j_call: TRBJ2-1; v_call: TRBV7-2; cdr3_length: 14
cdr3_nt: TGCGCCAGCAGCTTGAGGGCGGGGCGGGGGCACAATGAGCAGTTCTTC; cdr3_aa: CASSLRAGRGHNEQFF; clone_size: once; d_call: .; j_call: TRBJ2-1; v_call: TRBV5-1; cdr3_length: 16
cdr3_nt: TGTGCCAGCAGCGTAGGGGTCGGACTAGCCAAAAACATTCAGTACTTC; cdr3_aa: CASSVGVGLAKNIQYF; clone_size: .; d_call: .; j_call: TRBJ2-4; v_call: TRBV9; cdr3_length: 16
cdr3_nt: TGTGCCAGCAGCTTAGGAGCGGGGGGCAAAAACATTCAGTACTTC; cdr3_aa: CASSLGAGGKNIQYF; clone_size: .; d_call: TRBD2; j_call: TRBJ2-4; v_call: TRBV11-1; cdr3_length: 15
cdr3_nt: TGTGCCTGGAGTGTCAGAGCTATGGACACTGAAGCTTTCTTT; cdr3_aa: CAWSVRAMDTEAFF; clone_size: .; d_call: .; j_call: TRBJ1-1; v_call: TRBV30; cdr3_length: 14
cdr3_nt: TGTGCCTCCGACCGGGGGACCGGTTTCTTGAGTACAGATACGCAGTATTTT; cdr3_aa: CASDRGTGFLSTDTQYF; clone_size: .; d_call: .; j_call: TRBJ2-3; v_call: TRBV30; cdr3_length: 17
cdr3_nt: TGTGCCAGCAGTCTCCTTCACGGGGCGGGATTGAACACTGAAGCTTTCTTT; cdr3_aa: CASSLLHGAGLNTEAFF; clone_size: .; d_call: .; j_call: TRBJ1-1; v_call: TRBV21-1; cdr3_length: 17
cdr3_nt: TGTGCCACCAGCAGGGCCGGGACAGCCTCAGAAAAACTGTTTTTT; cdr3_aa: CATSRAGTASEKLFF; clone_size: .; d_call: TRBD1; j_call: TRBJ1-4; v_call: TRBV15; cdr3_length: 15
cdr3_nt: TGTGCCATCAGCCCGGGACAGTACAATGAGCAGTTCTTC; cdr3_aa: CAISPGQYNEQFF; clone_size: .; d_call: TRBD1; j_call: TRBJ2-1; v_call: TRBV10-3; cdr3_length: 13
cdr3_nt: TGTGCCACCAGCAGTCAAGTGGGCTCGTATAGCAATCAGCCCCAGCATTTT; cdr3_aa: CATSSQVGSYSNQPQHF; clone_size: .; d_call: .; j_call: TRBJ1-5; v_call: TRBV15; cdr3_length: 17
cdr3_nt: TGCAGCGTTCGGCTTCCCATGGGAGATACGCAGTATTTT; cdr3_aa: CSVRLPMGDTQYF; clone_size: .; d_call: .; j_call: TRBJ2-3; v_call: TRBV29-1; cdr3_length: 13
cdr3_nt: TGTGCCATCACCAACACCGGGGAGCTGTTTTTT; cdr3_aa: CAITNTGELFF; clone_size: .; d_call: .; j_call: TRBJ2-2; v_call: TRBV10-3; cdr3_length: 11
cdr3_nt: TGCGCCAGCAGCCATATTCAAACGGGACAGGGAATTAACACTGAAGCTTTCTTT; cdr3_aa: CASSHIQTGQGINTEAFF; clone_size: .; d_call: TRBD1; j_call: TRBJ1-1; v_call: TRBV4-3; cdr3_length: 18
cdr3_nt: TGTGCCAGCAGCTTAGGGGCCGCGAACACCGGGGAGCTGTTTTTT; cdr3_aa: CASSLGAANTGELFF; clone_size: .; d_call: .; j_call: TRBJ2-2; v_call: TRBV11-3; cdr3_length: 15
cdr3_nt: TGCGCCAGCAGCCATGGCAACACCGGGGAGCTGTTTTTT; cdr3_aa: CASSHGNTGELFF; clone_size: .; d_call: .; j_call: TRBJ2-2; v_call: TRBV4-1; cdr3_length: 13
cdr3_nt: TGTGCCAGCGGGGGGGGGATCAATGAGCAGTTCTTC; cdr3_aa: CASGGGINEQFF; clone_size: once; d_call: TRBD2; j_call: TRBJ2-1; v_call: TRBV10-3; cdr3_length: 12
cdr3_nt: TGTGCCAGCAATACCGACAGGGAAGGTTCACCCCTCCACTTT; cdr3_aa: CASNTDREGSPLHF; clone_size: few; d_call: TRBD1; j_call: TRBJ1-6; v_call: TRBV2; cdr3_length: 14
cdr3_nt: TGTGCCAGCAGTTCCGGGGGGTGGGCAGGGCAGGCGGGCTACACCTTC; cdr3_aa: CASSSGGWAGQAGYTF; clone_size: once; d_call: .; j_call: TRBJ1-2; v_call: TRBV28; cdr3_length: 16
cdr3_nt: TGTGCCAGTAGTATCGGGGGCGCCGGACAGCCCCAGCATTTT; cdr3_aa: CASSIGGAGQPQHF; clone_size: .; d_call: .; j_call: TRBJ1-5; v_call: TRBV19; cdr3_length: 14
cdr3_nt: TGTGCCAGCAGCTTGGGATCCAGATACACTGAAGCTTTCTTT; cdr3_aa: CASSLGSRYTEAFF; clone_size: .; d_call: .; j_call: TRBJ1-1; v_call: TRBV5-6; cdr3_length: 14
cdr3_nt: TGTGCCAGCAGCTTAGTCCCAATCAGCGACAGTAACTATGGCTACACCTTC; cdr3_aa: CASSLVPISDSNYGYTF; clone_size: once; d_call: .; j_call: TRBJ1-2; v_call: TRBV7-2; cdr3_length: 17
cdr3_nt: TGTGCCAGTAGGAGACAGGGAGGGGATCAGCCCCAGCATTTT; cdr3_aa: CASRRQGGDQPQHF; clone_size: .; d_call: TRBD1; j_call: TRBJ1-5; v_call: TRBV19; cdr3_length: 14
cdr3_nt: TGTGCCAGCAGCGTAGTCGCTAGCGGGGGTTACAATGAGCAGTTCTTC; cdr3_aa: CASSVVASGGYNEQFF; clone_size: once; d_call: TRBD2; j_call: TRBJ2-1; v_call: TRBV9; cdr3_length: 16
cdr3_nt: TGTGCTAGTGGTTTAGGCTGGCAAAGCACAGATACGCAGTATTTT; cdr3_aa: CASGLGWQSTDTQYF; clone_size: .; d_call: .; j_call: TRBJ2-3; v_call: TRBV12-5; cdr3_length: 15
cdr3_nt: TGTGCCAGTAGTAAAGGGGACGGCAATCAGCCCCAGCATTTT; cdr3_aa: CASSKGDGNQPQHF; clone_size: .; d_call: .; j_call: TRBJ1-5; v_call: TRBV19; cdr3_length: 14
cdr3_nt: TGTGCCAGCAGCTCCAACGGACAGGGTGGGGAAAAACTGTTTTTT; cdr3_aa: CASSSNGQGGEKLFF; clone_size: .; d_call: TRBD1; j_call: TRBJ1-4; v_call: TRBV7-2; cdr3_length: 15
cdr3_nt: TGTGCCATCAGTGAGCCAGGGCCGAATTCACCCCTCCACTTT; cdr3_aa: CAISEPGPNSPLHF; clone_size: .; d_call: .; j_call: TRBJ1-6; v_call: TRBV10-3; cdr3_length: 14
cdr3_nt: TGCGCCAGCAGTGGGCAGGGAGAAGGAAGGACTGAAGCTTTCTTT; cdr3_aa: CASSGQGEGRTEAFF; clone_size: .; d_call: .; j_call: TRBJ1-1; v_call: TRBV5-1; cdr3_length: 15
cdr3_nt: TGTGCCAGCAGCTTCCAGGGAAGGACCTACAATGAGCAGTTCTTC; cdr3_aa: CASSFQGRTYNEQFF; clone_size: .; d_call: .; j_call: TRBJ2-1; v_call: TRBV7-8; cdr3_length: 15